The clone carrying this T cell receptor (beta chain) has a single count. The antigen remains unidentified. Produced via immunoSEQ multiplex PCR; TCRdb's table is partial and in-frame only. The data hold about 130,000 clones, with about nine tenths observed a single time. The data belong to a study of T cell responses to AZD1222 COVID-19 vaccine. Study observations and caveats: The sample set comprised mostly white British donors with more females, and clonal diversity was possibly underestimated. Regions 160-218 and 743-854 held dominance among vaccine-associated CD4 TCRs, which spanned spike. Nearly half of unique spike-specific TCRs reportedly avoided B.1.351 and B.1.1.7 mutated regions. No day 14 peak samples; only post-peak repertoires were characterized.

The clonotype was recovered from an adult who received the AZD1222 COVID-19 vaccine. The sample in question was peripheral blood, obtained 28 days after the second AZD1222 dose.

The CDR3 nucleotides are TGTGCCAGCAGTGAATTAACCGGACGTATGAACACTGAAGCTTTCTTT. Translating it yields CASSELTGRMNTEAFF. This sequence joins TRBV25-1 and TRBJ1-1; D unresolved. Between the trimmed V and J ends, which lost 1 base and 0 bases, there was a span of 12 bases. Per germline, CDR1 MGHDK and CDR2 SYGVNS. This CDR3 spans 16 amino acids.